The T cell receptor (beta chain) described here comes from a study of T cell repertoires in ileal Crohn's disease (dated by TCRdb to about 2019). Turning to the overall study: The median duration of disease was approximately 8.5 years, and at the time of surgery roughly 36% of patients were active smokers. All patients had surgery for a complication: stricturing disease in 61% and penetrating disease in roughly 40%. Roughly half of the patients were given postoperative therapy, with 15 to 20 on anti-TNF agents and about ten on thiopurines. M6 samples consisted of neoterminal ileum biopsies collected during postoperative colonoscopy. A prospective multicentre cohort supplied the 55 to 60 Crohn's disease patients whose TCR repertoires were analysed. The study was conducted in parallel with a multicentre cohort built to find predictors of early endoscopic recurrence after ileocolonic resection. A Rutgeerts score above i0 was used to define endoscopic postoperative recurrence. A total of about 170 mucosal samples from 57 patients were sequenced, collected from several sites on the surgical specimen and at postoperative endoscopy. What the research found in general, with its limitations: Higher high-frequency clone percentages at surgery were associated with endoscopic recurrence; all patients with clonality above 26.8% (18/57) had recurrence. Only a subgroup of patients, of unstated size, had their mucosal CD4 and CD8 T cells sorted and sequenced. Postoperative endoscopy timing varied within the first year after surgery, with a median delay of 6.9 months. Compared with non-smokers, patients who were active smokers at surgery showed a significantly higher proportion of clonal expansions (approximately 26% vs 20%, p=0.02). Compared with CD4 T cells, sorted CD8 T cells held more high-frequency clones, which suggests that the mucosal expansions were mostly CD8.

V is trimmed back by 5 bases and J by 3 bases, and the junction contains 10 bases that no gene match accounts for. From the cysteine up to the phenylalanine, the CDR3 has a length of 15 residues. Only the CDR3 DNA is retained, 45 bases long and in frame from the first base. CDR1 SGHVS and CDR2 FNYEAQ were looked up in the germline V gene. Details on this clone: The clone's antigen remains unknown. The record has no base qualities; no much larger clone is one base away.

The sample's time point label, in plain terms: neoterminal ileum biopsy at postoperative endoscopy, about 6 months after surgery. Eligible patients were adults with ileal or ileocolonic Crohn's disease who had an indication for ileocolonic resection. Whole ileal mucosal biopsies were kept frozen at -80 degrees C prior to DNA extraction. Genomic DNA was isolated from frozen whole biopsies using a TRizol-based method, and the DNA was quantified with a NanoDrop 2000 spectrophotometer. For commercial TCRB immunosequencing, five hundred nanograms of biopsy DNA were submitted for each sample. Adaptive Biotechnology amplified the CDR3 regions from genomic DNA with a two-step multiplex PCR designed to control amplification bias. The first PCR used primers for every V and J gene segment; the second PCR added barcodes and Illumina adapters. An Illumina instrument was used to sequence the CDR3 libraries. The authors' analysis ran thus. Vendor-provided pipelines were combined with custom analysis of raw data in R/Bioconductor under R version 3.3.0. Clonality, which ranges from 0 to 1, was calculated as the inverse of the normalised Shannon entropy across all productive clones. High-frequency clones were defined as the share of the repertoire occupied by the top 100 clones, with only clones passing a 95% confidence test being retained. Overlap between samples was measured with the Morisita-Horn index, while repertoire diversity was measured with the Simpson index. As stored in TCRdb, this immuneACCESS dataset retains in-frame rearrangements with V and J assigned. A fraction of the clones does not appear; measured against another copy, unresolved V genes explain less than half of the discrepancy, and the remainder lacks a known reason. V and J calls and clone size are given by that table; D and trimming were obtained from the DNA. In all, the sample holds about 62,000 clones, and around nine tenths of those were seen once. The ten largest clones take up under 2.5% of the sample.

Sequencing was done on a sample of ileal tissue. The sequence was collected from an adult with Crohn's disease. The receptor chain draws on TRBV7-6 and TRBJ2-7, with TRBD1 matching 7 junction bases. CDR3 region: CASSPGGTRDYEQYF. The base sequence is TGTGCCAGCAGCCCAGGGGGTACAAGGGACTACGAGCAGTACTTC.